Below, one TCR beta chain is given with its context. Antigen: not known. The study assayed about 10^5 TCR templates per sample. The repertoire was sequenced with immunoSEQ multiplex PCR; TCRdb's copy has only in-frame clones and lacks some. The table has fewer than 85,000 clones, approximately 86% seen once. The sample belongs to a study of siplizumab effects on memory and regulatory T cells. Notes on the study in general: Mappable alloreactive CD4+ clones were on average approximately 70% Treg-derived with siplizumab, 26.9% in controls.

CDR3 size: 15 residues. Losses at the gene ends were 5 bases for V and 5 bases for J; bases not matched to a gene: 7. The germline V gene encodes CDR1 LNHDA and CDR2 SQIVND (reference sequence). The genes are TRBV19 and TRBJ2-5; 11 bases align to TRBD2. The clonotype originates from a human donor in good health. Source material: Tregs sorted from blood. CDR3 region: CASSVSGGAQETQYF. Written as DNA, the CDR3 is TGTGCCAGTAGTGTTAGCGGGGGGGCCCAGGAGACCCAGTACTTC.